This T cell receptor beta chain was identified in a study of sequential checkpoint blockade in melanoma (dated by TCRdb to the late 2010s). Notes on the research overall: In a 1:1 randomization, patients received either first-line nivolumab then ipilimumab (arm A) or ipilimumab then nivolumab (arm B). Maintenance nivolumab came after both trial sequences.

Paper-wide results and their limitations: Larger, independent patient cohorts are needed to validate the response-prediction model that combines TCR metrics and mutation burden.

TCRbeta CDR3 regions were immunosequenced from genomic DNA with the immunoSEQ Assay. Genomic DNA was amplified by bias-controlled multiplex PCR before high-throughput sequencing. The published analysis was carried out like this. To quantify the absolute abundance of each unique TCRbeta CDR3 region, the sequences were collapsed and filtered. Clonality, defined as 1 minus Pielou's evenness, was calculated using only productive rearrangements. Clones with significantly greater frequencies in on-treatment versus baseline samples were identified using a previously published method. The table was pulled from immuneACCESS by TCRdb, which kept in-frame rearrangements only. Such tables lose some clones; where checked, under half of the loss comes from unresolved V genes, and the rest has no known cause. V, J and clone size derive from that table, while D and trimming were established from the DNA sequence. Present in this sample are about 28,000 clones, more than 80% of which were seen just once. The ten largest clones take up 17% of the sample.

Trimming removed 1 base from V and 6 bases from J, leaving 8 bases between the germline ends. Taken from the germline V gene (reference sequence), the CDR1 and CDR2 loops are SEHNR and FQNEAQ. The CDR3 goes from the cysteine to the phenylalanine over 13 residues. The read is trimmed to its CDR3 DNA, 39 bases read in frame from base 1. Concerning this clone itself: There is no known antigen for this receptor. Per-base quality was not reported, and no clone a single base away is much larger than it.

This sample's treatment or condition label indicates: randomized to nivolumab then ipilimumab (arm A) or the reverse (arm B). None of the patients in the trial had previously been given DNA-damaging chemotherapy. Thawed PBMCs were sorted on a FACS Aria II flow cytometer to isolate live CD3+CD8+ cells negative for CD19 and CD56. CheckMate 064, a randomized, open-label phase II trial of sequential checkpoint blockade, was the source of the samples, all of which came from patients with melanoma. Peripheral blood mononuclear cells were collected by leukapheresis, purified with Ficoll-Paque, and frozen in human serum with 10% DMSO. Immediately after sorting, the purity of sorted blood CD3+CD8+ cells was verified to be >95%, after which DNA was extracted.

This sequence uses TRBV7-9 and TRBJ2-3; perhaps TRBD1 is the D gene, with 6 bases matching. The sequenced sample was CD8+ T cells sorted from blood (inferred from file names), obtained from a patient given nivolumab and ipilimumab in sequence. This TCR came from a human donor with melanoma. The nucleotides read TGTGCCAGCAGCTTAGACAGGGCTGATACGCAGTATTTT. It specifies CASSLDRADTQYF.